One sample yielded the 5 T cell receptor beta chains listed below, sequenced in a study of T cells in Graves' hyperthyroidism and ophthalmopathy. Regions amplified from RNA transcripts were the TCR beta CDR3 regions. First-round RT-PCR with HTBI primers amplified the TCR CDR3 region. TCRdb recomputed calls from the multiplex PCR reads with MiXCR, one row per CDR3 protein. The sample has fewer than 750,000 distinct CDR3 sequences, approximately 14% seen once. Sequencing was performed on blood. The source of these receptors is a woman aged 40 to 50 with Graves' ophthalmopathy.

Many counts were recorded for this clonotype. The chain has TRBV30 and TRBJ2-1; D ambiguous. V was cut by 0 bases and J by 6 bases, with 9 bases left in between. Germline V gives CDR1 GTSNPN, CDR2 SVGIG (reference sequence). The CDR3 sequence is 13 residues long. CDR3 protein: CAWSVRRANEQFF. The CDR3 region has the DNA TGTGCCTGGAGTGTACGTAGGGCCAATGAGCAGTTCTTC.

The genes are TRBV12-3 or TRBV12-4 and TRBJ2-7; 9 bases fit TRBD1. V was pared by 1 base and J by 7 bases, with 5 bases of the junction left unmatched. This CDR3 has 14 residues. For the CDR3, the DNA is TGTGCCAGCAGTTTAGGGACAGGGGTAGTTGAGCAGTACTTC. Its protein is CASSLGTGVVEQYF.

The table lists this clonotype with many counts. V gene TRBV12-3 or TRBV12-4 combines with J gene TRBJ1-3; unclear D gene. V was clipped by 4 bases and J by 0 bases, with 10 bases between them. The CDR3 runs to 15 residues. This CDR3 reads CASSSRHVSGNTIYF. CDR3 DNA sequence: TGTGCCAGCAGTTCCCGACACGTCTCTGGAAACACCATATATTTT.

Ten or more counts support this clonotype. The chain combines TRBV6-2 or TRBV6-3 with TRBJ1-5; D not resolved. Trimming shortened V by 4 bases and J by 4 bases, and 11 bases separated the two germline ends. From germline, CDR1 is MNHEY and CDR2 SVGEGT. The CDR3 loop spans 14 amino acids. The chain's CDR3 is CASSWTDPNQPQHF. The CDR3 DNA is TGTGCCAGCAGTTGGACGGATCCTAATCAGCCCCAGCATTTT.

The table lists this clonotype with many counts. The rearrangement joins TRBV6-2 or TRBV6-3 to TRBJ2-5, with TRBD2 matching 10 bases. V gave up 8 bases and J gave up 5 bases; unmatched junction bases: 5. The CDR3 is 13 residues long. Looked up from germline, CDR1 is MNHEY and CDR2 is SVGEGT. CDR3 residues: CASELAGEETQYF. The CDR3 DNA is TGTGCCAGCGAGCTAGCGGGAGAGGAGACCCAGTACTTC.